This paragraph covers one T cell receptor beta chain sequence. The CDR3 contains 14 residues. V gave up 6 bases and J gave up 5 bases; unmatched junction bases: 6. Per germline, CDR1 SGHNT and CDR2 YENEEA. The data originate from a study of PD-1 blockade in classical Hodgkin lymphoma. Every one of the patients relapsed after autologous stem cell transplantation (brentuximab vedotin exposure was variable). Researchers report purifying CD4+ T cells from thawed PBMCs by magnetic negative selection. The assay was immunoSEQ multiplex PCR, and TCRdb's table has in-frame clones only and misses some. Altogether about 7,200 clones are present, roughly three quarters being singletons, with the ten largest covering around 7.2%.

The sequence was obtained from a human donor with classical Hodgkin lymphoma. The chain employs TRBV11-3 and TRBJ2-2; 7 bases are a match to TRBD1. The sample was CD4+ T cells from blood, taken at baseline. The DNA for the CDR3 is TGTGCCAGCAGACCAGGGGGTGATACCGGGGAGCTGTTTTTT. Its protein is CASRPGGDTGELFF.